This entry lists 8 T cell receptor beta chains sequenced from one sample in a study of shared clonotypes between healthy human individuals. Repertoires were generated with immunoSEQ multiplex PCR, while TCRdb's copy carries only in-frame clones and drops some. The sample has 190,000 or so clones, 66% seen once. The sequenced sample was memory CD4+ T cells sorted from blood. Subset here: CD45RA-negative fraction. All receptors come from a man under 40 in good health.

This clone was seen more than once but under ten times. The J gene is TRBJ1-3, the V gene TRBV7-8; D unresolved. V was shortened by 0 bases and J by 0 bases, with 6 bases between the two germline ends. Per germline, CDR1 SGHVS and CDR2 FQNEAQ. The length of the CDR3 is 15 residues. CDR3 nucleotide sequence: TGTGCCAGCAGCTTAGCCACCTTCTCTGGAAACACCATATATTTT. Translating gives CASSLATFSGNTIYF.

The chain uses TRBV19 and TRBJ1-5; the D gene is possibly TRBD1 (5 bases). Trimming left V 5 bases short and J 9 bases short, with 14 bases between. Germline V CDR1 and CDR2: LNHDA, SQIVND (reference sequence). The CDR3 totals 13 residues. CDR3 residues: CASSQQDSPPQHF. CDR3 coding DNA: TGTGCCAGTAGTCAACAGGACTCCCCGCCCCAGCATTTT.

This clone came up a few times. V and J are TRBV27 and TRBJ1-5; 12 nucleotides match TRBD1. This CDR3 spans 18 amino acids. V was pared by 3 bases and J by 0 bases, with 6 bases of the junction left unmatched. Looked up from germline, CDR1 is MNHEY and CDR2 is SMNVEV (reference sequence). The CDR3, as DNA: TGTGCCAGCAGTTTTTGGGACAGGGGGCTTTATAGCAATCAGCCCCAGCATTTT. This gives the protein CASSFWDRGLYSNQPQHF.

In nucleotides, the CDR3 is TGTGCCAGCAGTATCCCGGGACAGGGGGCTTATGGCTACACCTTC. Its protein product is CASSIPGQGAYGYTF. This chain connects TRBV28 to TRBJ1-2, with 12 bases aligning to TRBD1. Germline CDR1 MDHEN, CDR2 SYDVKM. This CDR3 spans 15 amino acids. The trim removed 5 bases at V and 5 bases at J, leaving 6 bases unmatched.

The table lists this clone with a count of one. The rearrangement uses TRBV27 and TRBJ2-1; 9 bases match TRBD2. The junction had 22 bases not matched to a gene; V was cut back by 7 bases and J by 6 bases. The CDR3 length is 19 residues. CDR1 and CDR2 (germline): MNHEY, SMNVEV (reference sequence). CDR3 amino acids: CASMGGDRWSGRRFNEQFF. CDR3 bases: TGTGCCAGCATGGGGGGCGACAGGTGGAGCGGGAGGAGGTTCAATGAGCAGTTCTTC.

The genes are TRBV4-3 and TRBJ2-7; D remains ambiguous. The CDR3 covers 12 residues. Germline CDR1 is LGHNA and CDR2 is YSLEER. The V end lost 4 bases, the J end lost 3 bases, and 7 bases lay between the germline ends. CDR3 in DNA: TGCGCCAGCAGCCCGGACCGCTACGAGCAGTACTTC. This translates into CASSPDRYEQYF.

The V gene is TRBV19, the J gene TRBJ2-2; perhaps D is TRBD1 or TRBD2 (6 bases each). In germline, CDR1 is LNHDA, CDR2 SQIVND (reference sequence). V lost 4 bases and J lost 7, with 19 bases in between. CDR3 length: 16 amino acids. CDR3 sequence (DNA): TGTGCCAGTAGTAAACGAGTTACGGGGGCGATCGGGGAGCTGTTTTTT. This sequence encodes CASSKRVTGAIGELFF. The entire variable domain, with the rest obtained from reference TRBV19 and TRBJ2-2, is as follows: DGGITQSPKYLFRKEGQNVTLSCEQNLNHDAMYWYRQDPGQGLRLIYYSQIVNDFQKGDIAEGYSVSREKKESFPLTVTSAQKNPTAFYLCASSKRVTGAIGELFFGEGSRLTVL.

This chain links TRBV29-1 with TRBJ1-2; perhaps TRBD1 as D (5 bases). V gave up 3 bases and J gave up 8 bases, with 10 bases separating them. This CDR3 is 11 amino acids long. From germline, CDR1 is SQVTM and CDR2 ANQGSEA. The CDR3 loop reads CSVDRGEGYTF. DNA of the CDR3: TGCAGCGTTGATAGAGGGGAAGGCTACACCTTC.